Below are 32 T cell receptor beta chains sequenced from a single sample in a study of T cells after yellow fever vaccination. Via MiXCR, TCRdb re-called the 5' RACE reads, giving one row per CDR3 protein. Here the sample spans fewer than 350,000 distinct CDR3 sequences, less than 4.5% being singletons. Sequencing was performed on PBMCs, taken on the day of the yellow fever booster vaccination. Receptors originate from a man between 18 and 35 years old who received the YFV17D yellow fever vaccine.

The chain carries TRBV12-3 or TRBV12-4 and TRBJ2-5; 14 bases are shared with TRBD2. The CDR3 has 15 amino acids. V shed 5 bases, J shed 4 bases, and the junction held 3 bases outside the gene matches. CDR3 DNA: TGTGCCAGCAGTACGACTAGCGGGGGGGCAGAGACCCAGTACTTC. This codes for CASSTTSGGAETQYF.

In this sample, this clonotype turned up a few times. The chain employs TRBV29-1 and TRBJ1-1, with D maybe TRBD1 (5 bases). The CDR3 loop spans 12 amino acids. The V end was cut by 4 bases, the J end by 4 bases, with 10 bases between. The germline V gene encodes CDR1 SQVTM and CDR2 ANQGSEA. The CDR3 protein is CSVVEGTTEAFF. CDR3 nucleotide sequence: TGCAGCGTTGTTGAGGGGACCACTGAAGCTTTCTTT.

This clonotype appeared a few times. This chain links TRBV9 with TRBJ1-4, with D possibly matching TRBD1 (5 bases). In germline, CDR1 is SGDLS, CDR2 YYNGEE. CDR3 length equals 16 residues. The ends were cut back, 0 bases at V and 2 bases at J, with 11 bases in the middle. The DNA for the CDR3 is TGTGCCAGCAGCGTAGGGGAGGGACGGACTAATGAAAAACTGTTTTTT. Translation: CASSVGEGRTNEKLFF.

This chain links TRBV20-1 with TRBJ2-3; D is perhaps TRBD2 (6 bases). V was cut by 5 bases and J by 3 bases, with 15 bases left in between. The CDR3 is 14 amino acids. Germline V gene sequence: CDR1 DFQATT, CDR2 SNEGSKA (reference sequence). The CDR3 DNA follows: TGCAGTGCTGCGGGGCCCTATGGGACAGATACGCAGTATTTT. It specifies CSAAGPYGTDTQYF.

The rearrangement links TRBV4-1 to TRBJ1-5; tentative D call: TRBD1 (5 bases). Germline loops: CDR1 MGHRA, CDR2 YSYEKL. Between the trimmed V and J ends, which lost 8 bases and 7 bases, there was a span of 12 bases. The CDR3 is 12 amino acids. The CDR3 region is CASGTEGQPQHF. The DNA for the CDR3 is TGCGCCAGCGGGACGGAGGGGCAGCCCCAGCATTTT.

This clonotype has ten or more counts. This sequence joins TRBV5-1 and TRBJ2-1; D perhaps matches TRBD1 (6 bases). Germline V CDR1 and CDR2: SGHRS, YFSETQ. The length of the CDR3 is 15 residues. Trimming removed 4 bases at V and 4 bases at J, with 15 bases between. CDR3 DNA sequence: TGCGCCAGCAGCGACGGACAGTCCTTTTACAATGAGCAGTTCTTC. It is translated as CASSDGQSFYNEQFF.

The chain is built from TRBV28 and TRBJ1-1; no reliable D call. This CDR3 comprises 13 residues. From germline, CDR1 is MDHEN and CDR2 SYDVKM. Deletions cut 3 bases from V and 6 bases from J, with 11 bases between. CDR3 coding DNA: TGTGCCAGCAGTTTCGGTGGAAGGCCTGAAGCTTTCTTT. This gives the protein CASSFGGRPEAFF.

The gene calls are TRBV5-1 and TRBJ1-3; D not resolved. The CDR3 contains 16 residues. Germline loops: CDR1 SGHRS, CDR2 YFSETQ. Trimming left V 0 bases short and J 0 bases short, with 10 bases between. CDR3 sequence (DNA): TGCGCCAGCAGCTTGGATGTCAGCCGCTCTGGAAACACCATATATTTT. Translated: CASSLDVSRSGNTIYF.

This clonotype was counted between two and nine times. This chain joins TRBV7-2 and TRBJ1-4, with D maybe TRBD1 (5 bases). The CDR3 totals 14 residues. Per germline, CDR1 SGHTA and CDR2 FQGNSA. Trimming pared 3 bases from V and 3 bases from J, leaving 8 bases between. CDR3 DNA sequence: TGTGCCAGCAGCTTTTACAGGTCTAATGAAAAACTGTTTTTT. Translation: CASSFYRSNEKLFF.

This rearrangement joins TRBV11-2 to TRBJ1-2, with D maybe TRBD1 (6 bases). This CDR3 is built from 16 residues. V gave up 5 bases and J gave up 7 bases, with 23 bases separating them. Looked up from germline, CDR1 is SGHAT and CDR2 is FQNNGV. The CDR3 bases are TGTGCCAGCAGCCGGGAAGCGACAGGCGCAAGGGGTGGCTACACCTTC. Protein: CASSREATGARGGYTF.

This chain connects TRBV6-5 to TRBJ1-5, with D hard to call. V lost 0 bases to trimming and J lost 5 bases, with 5 bases between them. The CDR3 has 13 amino acids. Germline assignment: CDR1 MNHEY and CDR2 SVGAGI. The CDR3 loop reads CASSYSIDQPQHF. In nucleotides, the CDR3 is TGTGCCAGCAGTTACTCCATCGATCAGCCCCAGCATTTT.

Only a few counts were recorded for this clonotype. V and J are TRBV4-1 and TRBJ1-2; no definite D call. Germline CDR1 and CDR2: MGHRA and YSYEKL. Trimming shortened V by 4 bases and J by 4 bases, and 13 bases separated the two germline ends. CDR3 length equals 14 residues. The CDR3 DNA follows: TGCGCCAGCAGCCGGGAGAGCAACCTCTATGGCTACACCTTC. Translation gives CASSRESNLYGYTF.

This clonotype was seen a few times. The chain recombines TRBV4-1 with TRBJ2-1, with 9 nucleotides matching TRBD2. There are 19 residues in the CDR3. Germline V gives CDR1 MGHRA, CDR2 YSYEKL. The V and J ends lost 4 bases and 1 base, in that order; junction bases with no gene match: 14. In DNA, the CDR3 is TGCGCCAGCAGCCCTCTGGGTTGGCTAGCGGGGTCTTCCTACAATGAGCAGTTCTTC. It codes for CASSPLGWLAGSSYNEQFF.

This clonotype was seen ten or more times. The CDR3 sequence is CASSVQGLIRDTQYF. The CDR3 DNA is TGTGCCAGCAGTGTACAGGGGTTGATAAGAGATACGCAGTATTTT. The J gene is TRBJ2-3, the V gene TRBV25-1; 7 nucleotides match TRBD1. The V gene's germline CDR1 is MGHDK and CDR2 SYGVNS. Trimming at V came to 4 bases and at J to 5 bases, leaving 9 bases not matched to a gene. The CDR3 runs to 15 residues.

This chain connects TRBV7-2 to TRBJ1-2, with D possibly matching TRBD1 (5 bases). Germline V CDR1 and CDR2: SGHTA, FQGNSA. The CDR3 runs to 14 residues. V dropped 5 bases and J dropped 6 bases, with 16 bases sitting between them. The CDR3 loop reads CASSQGRGGHGYTF. The CDR3 DNA reads TGTGCCAGCAGCCAGGGCCGGGGAGGGCATGGCTACACCTTC.

This CDR3 reads CASSFASGGAGSGNTIYF. In DNA form, the CDR3 reads TGTGCCAGCAGCTTTGCTTCAGGGGGCGCTGGCTCTGGAAACACCATATATTTT. V is TRBV11-2 and J is TRBJ1-3; 8 bases align to TRBD1. The ends lost 3 bases at V and 0 bases at J; junction bases unmatched: 10. The CDR3 totals 18 residues. Germline V gene sequence: CDR1 SGHAT, CDR2 FQNNGV.

This clonotype was observed many times. This chain uses TRBV5-1 with TRBJ2-1, with 7 bases matching TRBD1. CDR3 length: 20 amino acids. The V and J ends lost 3 bases and 5 bases, in that order; junction bases with no gene match: 23. From germline, CDR1 is SGHRS and CDR2 YFSETQ. The CDR3 coding sequence is TGCGCCAGCAGCTCGTGGCTCTCCTGGGACCGGGACAGCCCAAACAATGAGCAGTTCTTC. As protein: CASSSWLSWDRDSPNNEQFF.

This clonotype has only a few counts. The chain recombines TRBV12-3 or TRBV12-4 with TRBJ2-1; D uncertain. The CDR3 loop spans 13 amino acids. V was trimmed by 5 bases and J by 11 bases, leaving 16 bases between them. The CDR3 protein is CASSPTSYTQQFF. In nucleotides, the CDR3 is TGTGCCAGCAGTCCCACGTCGTACACCCAGCAGTTCTTC.

This chain joins TRBV6-5 and TRBJ2-3; D possibly corresponds to TRBD2 (6 bases). V dropped 1 base and J dropped 0 bases, with 11 bases sitting between them. Germline CDR1 is MNHEY and CDR2 is SVGAGI. The CDR3 covers 16 residues. The CDR3 DNA reads TGTGCCAGCAGTTACTGGGGGGTTCCTAGCACAGATACGCAGTATTTT. Translation gives CASSYWGVPSTDTQYF.

This clonotype was detected many times. The V and J genes are TRBV28 and TRBJ1-1; D perhaps matches TRBD1 (6 bases). Germline values: CDR1 MDHEN, CDR2 SYDVKM. CDR3 length: 14 amino acids. The V gene lost 6 bases and the J gene lost 1 base, with 12 bases spanning the gap. The CDR3 loop is CASRSGVANTEAFF. The CDR3 DNA follows: TGTGCCAGCAGATCAGGGGTCGCGAACACTGAAGCTTTCTTT.

This clonotype has ten or more counts. The V and J genes are TRBV11-1 and TRBJ2-7; 7 bases map to TRBD1. The V segment lost 0 bases and the J segment 3 bases; nucleotides outside the gene matches: 2. Germline values: CDR1 SGHAT, CDR2 FQDESV (reference sequence). The CDR3 extends over 14 amino acids. The CDR3 nucleotides read TGTGCCAGCAGCTTAGCGGGGGACAGCTACGAGCAGTACTTC. As protein: CASSLAGDSYEQYF.

This clonotype was counted a few times. The chain has TRBV15 and TRBJ1-6; 7 bases fit TRBD1. V was clipped by 0 bases and J by 0 bases; unmatched bases: 11. The CDR3 contains 20 residues. Germline CDR1 reads LNHNV; CDR2 reads YYDKDF (reference sequence). This CDR3 is CATSRDFLDRPHSYNSPLHF. In DNA, the CDR3 is TGTGCCACCAGCAGAGATTTCCTGGACAGGCCGCACTCCTATAATTCACCCCTCCACTTT.

This rearrangement joins TRBV11-2 to TRBJ2-2; unclear D gene. V was shortened by 3 bases and J by 0 bases, with 8 bases between the two germline ends. Per germline, CDR1 SGHAT and CDR2 FQNNGV. This CDR3 spans 15 amino acids. The CDR3 protein is CASSFWGTNTGELFF. The CDR3 bases are TGTGCCAGCAGCTTTTGGGGAACGAACACCGGGGAGCTGTTTTTT.

This clonotype has a handful of counts. V is TRBV4-3 and J is TRBJ1-3; no clear D. The V gene lost 0 bases and the J gene lost 0 bases, with 6 bases spanning the gap. This CDR3 is built from 15 residues. The germline V gene has CDR1 LGHNA and CDR2 YSLEER. The CDR3 region has the DNA TGCGCCAGCAGCCAAGATCATAACTCTGGAAACACCATATATTTT. This codes for CASSQDHNSGNTIYF.

The J gene is TRBJ2-5, the V gene TRBV27; 13 bases agree with TRBD2. Trimming cost V 7 bases and J 4 bases; bases outside gene matches: 12. The CDR3 has 17 amino acids. Per the germline V gene, CDR1 is MNHEY and CDR2 is SMNVEV (reference sequence). CDR3 nucleotides: TGTGCCAGCATTACGACTAGCGGGGGGCAGGTAGGAGAGACCCAGTACTTC. Protein: CASITTSGGQVGETQYF.

This clonotype has a count of ten or more. This chain uses TRBV18 with TRBJ2-2, with D hard to call. Germline V gene lookup returns CDR1 KGHSH and CDR2 LQKENI. Trimming shortened V by 3 bases and J by 2 bases, and 13 bases separated the two germline ends. This CDR3 has 16 residues. CDR3 in DNA: TGTGCCAGCTCACCGGGCGTCAGTAAAAACACCGGGGAGCTGTTTTTT. This translates into CASSPGVSKNTGELFF.

This clonotype was recorded many times. The chain joins TRBV2 to TRBJ2-7; D is perhaps TRBD2 (6 bases). V was shortened by 9 bases and J by 0 bases, with 15 bases between the two germline ends. Germline lookup yields CDR1 SNHLY and CDR2 FYNNEI. CDR3 size: 14 residues. The CDR3 loop is CARGGPAGSYEQYV. The CDR3 coding sequence is TGTGCCAGAGGAGGTCCAGCGGGCTCCTACGAGCAGTACGTC.

Points on this clonotype: The junction departs from the called germline gene at one end, perhaps through a read error. This sequence joins TRBV7-7 and TRBJ2-3, with 8 bases lining up with TRBD2. CDR3 length equals 17 residues. Germline V gene sequence: CDR1 SSHAT, CDR2 FNYEAQ (reference sequence). The CDR3 nucleotides read TGTGCTAGCAGCTTAGCTGTCGGGGGGGCCGATGCAGATACGCAGTATTTT. Amino acid sequence: CASSLAVGGADADTQYF.

CDR3 in amino acids: CATSDLRDRGHAFF. The CDR3 DNA is TGTGCCACCAGTGATTTGCGGGACAGGGGGCATGCTTTCTTT. V usage is TRBV24-1 and J usage is TRBJ1-1; TRBD1 aligns across 12 bases. CDR3 length equals 14 residues. V shed 0 bases and J 11 bases; nucleotides not matched to a gene: 3. The germline CDR1 and CDR2 sequences are KGHDR and SFDVKD.

In its sample, this clonotype was seen many times. V gene TRBV5-6 combines with J gene TRBJ2-5; 8 bases map to TRBD1. The CDR3 length is 15 residues. Germline-derived CDR1 and CDR2 are SGHDT and YYEEEE. With V trimmed by 1 base and J by 5 bases, 7 bases remained unmatched. CDR3 bases: TGTGCCAGCAGCTTGCAGGGGGCGCCATCGGAGACCCAGTACTTC. It encodes CASSLQGAPSETQYF.

This clonotype was seen repeatedly, ten times or more. This chain links TRBV10-1 with TRBJ1-1; the D is unclear. From germline, CDR1 is WNHNN and CDR2 SYGVQD (reference sequence). There are 13 residues in the CDR3. The germline V and J ends were trimmed by 5 bases and 1 base, with 8 bases remaining between them. The CDR3 nucleotides read TGCGCCAGCAGTTTTAACGGGAACACTGAAGCTTTCTTT. Its protein is CASSFNGNTEAFF.

The V call is TRBV27, the J call TRBJ2-4, with 7 bases fitting TRBD2. The CDR3 spans 16 residues. Per germline, CDR1 MNHEY and CDR2 SMNVEV (reference sequence). The V and J ends lost 4 bases and 0 bases, in that order; junction bases with no gene match: 6. CDR3 sequence reads: CASSSLAVLAKNIQYF. In nucleotides, the CDR3 is TGTGCCAGCAGTTCGCTAGCGGTGTTAGCCAAAAACATTCAGTACTTC.